The text below deals with one T cell receptor (beta chain). Its antigen is unknown. This CDR3 comprises 13 residues. Germline V gene lookup returns CDR1 MGHRA and CDR2 YSYEKL. The germline V and J ends were trimmed by 3 bases and 2 bases, with 5 bases remaining between them. Extracted RNA was reverse transcribed, and the resulting cDNA served as sequencing template. Profiled with immunoSEQ multiplex PCR; TCRdb holds only in-frame clones, not every one. The sample carries about 140,000 clones, nearly 55% recorded once. The data are from a study of CD8+ T cells in alopecia areata. Looking at the study overall: Scalp area affected, as a percentage, set the severity score of treated patients. Study results and limitations: Normal skin contains resident alphabeta T cells, and these are also sequenced in scalp samples. Tofacitinib significantly lowered scalp clonality and expanded CD8+ clones among the top 100. How baseline CD8+ expansion relates to response remains uncertain (there was one nonresponder).

Treatment denoted: oral pan-JAK inhibitor, 5-10 mg twice daily. Sequenced here: CD8+ T cells sorted from blood, sampled at week 4, from a patient treated with tofacitinib. The V call is TRBV4-1, the J call TRBJ1-5; D gene ambiguous. This clonotype was obtained from a human donor with alopecia areata. The CDR3 DNA is TGCGCCAGCAGCCAGGGTGGCAATCAGCCCCAGCATTTT. This translates into CASSQGGNQPQHF.